A single sample gave rise to the 12 T cell receptor beta chains below, sequenced in a study of tumor-infiltrating lymphocytes in oesophageal squamous cell carcinoma. TCRdb re-called the PCR reads through MiXCR, storing one row per CDR3 protein. This sample has approximately 12,000 distinct CDR3 sequences, with approximately 50% found just once. Sequencing was carried out using esophageal tumor tissue. The receptors come from a female donor with esophageal squamous cell carcinoma.

This clonotype was picked up a small number of times. The rearrangement joins TRBV7-9 to TRBJ2-1; 12 bases fit TRBD2. The CDR3 loop spans 15 amino acids. Looked up from germline, CDR1 is SEHNR and CDR2 is FQNEAQ (reference sequence). J was trimmed by 1 base and V by 6 bases; bases with no gene match: 1. The CDR3 loop is CASRTSGGSYNEQFF. CDR3 nucleotides: TGTGCCAGCAGGACTAGCGGGGGATCCTACAATGAGCAGTTCTTC. The full variable domain, its missing parts supplied by reference TRBV7-9 and TRBJ2-1, is DTGVSQNPRHKITKRGQNVTFRCDPISEHNRLYWYRQTLGQGPEFLTYFQNEAQLEKSRLLSDRFSAERPKGSFSTLEIQRTEQGDSAMYLCASRTSGGSYNEQFFGPGTRLTVL.

This clonotype was picked up many times. The V call is TRBV19, the J call TRBJ1-5, with 11 bases aligning to TRBD1. The trim removed 3 bases at V and 2 bases at J, leaving 9 bases unmatched. Germline-derived CDR1 and CDR2 are LNHDA and SQIVND (reference sequence). This CDR3 comprises 18 residues. Here the CDR3 DNA reads TGTGCCAGTAGTATTGGGGACAGGGGGAGACGAGGCAATCAGCCCCAGCATTTT. Translated, it gives CASSIGDRGRRGNQPQHF.

This clonotype was recorded a few times. A junction boundary mismatches the germline segment, possibly from a read error. This chain links TRBV7-2 with TRBJ2-7; no clear D. Germline V lookup: CDR1 SGHTA, CDR2 FQGNSA. This CDR3 is 17 amino acids long. The CDR3 sequence: CASSLGATVRSSYEQYF. Written as DNA, the CDR3 is TGTGCCAGCAGCTTAGGGGCTACCGTCAGGAGCTCCTACGAGCAGTACTTT.

About this clonotype itself: The junction departs from germline at one end; a sequencing error may be responsible. V gene TRBV7-3 combines with J gene TRBJ2-1, with 7 bases matching TRBD1. Germline V gene data show CDR1 as SGHTA and CDR2 as FQGTGA. The CDR3 runs to 13 residues. CDR3 nucleotide sequence: TGTGCCAGCAGGTTAAACAGGGGCGTGGAGCAGTTCTTC. It yields the protein CASRLNRGVEQFF. The entire variable domain, with the rest obtained from reference TRBV7-3 and TRBJ2-1, is as follows: GAGVSQTPSNKVTEKGKYVELRCDPISGHTALYWYRQSLGQGPEFLIYFQGTGAADDSGLPNDRFFAVRPEGSVSTLKIQRTERGDSAVYLCASRLNRGVEQFFGPGTRLTVL.

This clonotype was counted ten times or more. The chain links TRBV5-1 to TRBJ2-1; D not resolved. Germline CDR1 and CDR2: SGHRS and YFSETQ. The ends were cut back, 4 bases at V and 9 bases at J, with 5 bases in the middle. CDR3 length: 10 residues. DNA for the CDR3: TGCGCCAGCAGCGGTGGTGAGCAGTTCTTC. Protein sequence: CASSGGEQFF.

This chain joins TRBV7-6 and TRBJ2-1; D is perhaps TRBD2 (7 bases). The CDR3 runs to 14 residues. Trimming stripped 5 bases from V and 6 bases from J, with 14 bases between. The germline V gene encodes CDR1 SGHVS and CDR2 FNYEAQ. CDR3 residues: CASSHRGRANEQFF. CDR3 bases: TGTGCCAGCAGCCATAGGGGGAGGGCCAATGAGCAGTTCTTC.

This clonotype was observed many times. The rearrangement uses TRBV28 and TRBJ2-7; 9 bases fit TRBD2. The ends lost 7 bases at V and 0 bases at J; junction bases unmatched: 7. The germline V gene has CDR1 MDHEN and CDR2 SYDVKM. The CDR3 extends over 15 amino acids. The CDR3, as DNA: TGTGCCAGCATGCTCGGACTAGCGCCCTCCTACGAGCAGTACTTC. This sequence encodes CASMLGLAPSYEQYF.

J is TRBJ2-5 and V is TRBV6-2 or TRBV6-3; 9 bases are a match to TRBD2. With the DNA end fitting TRBJ2-1 better, the J assignment may be wrong. The CDR3 is made up of 17 amino acids. Looked up from germline, CDR1 is MNHEY and CDR2 is SVGEGT. This CDR3 is CASSQPVLSGRYNEQFF. Here the CDR3 DNA reads TGTGCCAGCAGTCAACCCGTCTTGAGCGGGAGGTACAATGAGCAGTTCTTC.

This clonotype appeared once. V usage is TRBV6-1 and J usage is TRBJ2-7, with D maybe TRBD2 (6 bases). Near its end, the DNA agrees better with TRBJ2-1, so the J call may be wrong. The V gene's germline CDR1 is MNHNS and CDR2 SASEGT. The CDR3 runs 13 residues. The CDR3 bases are TGTGCCAGCAGCCGGGAGCTAGCAAATGAGCAGTTCTTC. Translated, it gives CASSRELANEQFF.

The V and J genes are TRBV24-1 and TRBJ2-1; TRBD2 matches 12 bases. CDR3 length: 18 residues. V dropped 3 bases and J dropped 3; count of bases not matched to a gene: 8. The germline gives CDR1 KGHDR, CDR2 SFDVKD. The CDR3 region has the DNA TGTGCCACCAGTGATACTAGCGGGAGGCTACAACGCTACAATGAGCAGTTCTTC. It codes for CATSDTSGRLQRYNEQFF.

In its sample, this clonotype ranks as medium-sized. The rearrangement uses TRBV12-3 or TRBV12-4 and TRBJ2-5, with TRBD1 matching 8 bases. V was pared by 6 bases and J by 1 base, with 10 bases of the junction left unmatched. The CDR3 covers 16 residues. The CDR3 spells CASSPGTGRLQETQYF. DNA for the CDR3: TGTGCCAGCAGCCCAGGGACAGGTAGACTCCAAGAGACCCAGTACTTC.

As concerns this clonotype: One end of the junction fails to match germline, which may point to a read error. The chain is built from TRBV7-6 and TRBJ2-5, with 11 bases matching TRBD1. Looked up from germline, CDR1 is SGHVS and CDR2 is FNYEAQ. There are 15 residues in the CDR3. The CDR3 DNA sequence: TGTGCTAGCAGCCGCGGACAGGGGGCGATGGAGACCCAGTACTTC. Its protein product is CASSRGQGAMETQYF.